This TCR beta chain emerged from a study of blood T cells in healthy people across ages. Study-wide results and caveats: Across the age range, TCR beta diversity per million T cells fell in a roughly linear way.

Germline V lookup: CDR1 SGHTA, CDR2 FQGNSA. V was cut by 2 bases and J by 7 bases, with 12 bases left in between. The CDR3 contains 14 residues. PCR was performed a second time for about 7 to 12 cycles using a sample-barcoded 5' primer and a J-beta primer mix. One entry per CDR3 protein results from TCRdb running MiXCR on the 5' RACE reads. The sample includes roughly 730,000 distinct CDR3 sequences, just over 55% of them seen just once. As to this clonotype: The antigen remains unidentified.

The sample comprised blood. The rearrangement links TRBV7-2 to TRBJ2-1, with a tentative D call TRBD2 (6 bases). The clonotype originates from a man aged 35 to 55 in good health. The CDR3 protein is CASSLNLAGNEQFF. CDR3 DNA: TGTGCCAGCAGCTTAAATCTGGCGGGAAATGAGCAGTTCTTC.